This TCR beta chain is drawn from a study of CD8 T cells in Susac syndrome. Study-level background: Patients with Susac syndrome were therapy-naive, on corticosteroids, or on intravenous immunoglobulin alone at the time that blood was drawn. Regarding the study as a whole: CD8+ clonal expansion in Susac peaked in TEMRA cells and active patients.

V lost 1 base, J lost 2 bases, and 10 bases lay in between. The CDR3 totals 15 residues. Germline V gene sequence: CDR1 LNHNV, CDR2 YYDKDF (reference sequence). With respect to this clonotype: The antigen is undetermined.

Random hexamers were used to reverse transcribe the RNA input (about 0.45 to 1 ug). An immunoSEQ multiplex PCR generated amplified TCR beta CDR3 products spanning 54 Vbeta and 13 Jbeta. TCRdb passed the immunoSEQ multiplex PCR reads through MiXCR, listing each CDR3 protein once. The repertoire holds some 100,000 distinct CDR3 sequences, with nearly 97% as singletons. Under recently defined diagnostic criteria, the patients with Susac syndrome qualified as having definite or probable disease. This receptor was obtained from a human donor with Susac syndrome. The source material was CD8+ T cells from PBMCs. The gene calls are TRBV15 and TRBJ2-3, with D uncertain. CDR3 in DNA: TGTGCCACCAGCAGAGTAGGCGCGCCCACAGATACGCAGTATTTT. Protein product: CATSRVGAPTDTQYF.